The present entry profiles one TCR beta chain with its context. Its antigen is not identified. The data were obtained in a study of T cell repertoires in ileal Crohn's disease. Trimming shortened V by 3 bases and J by 4 bases, and 12 bases separated the two germline ends. The CDR3 extends over 14 amino acids. CDR1 SEHNR and CDR2 FQNEAQ come from the germline V gene (reference sequence). TCRB immunosequencing input was approximately 450 nanograms of biopsy DNA per sample. The method was immunoSEQ multiplex PCR; TCRdb's version includes in-frame clones alone and lacks a portion of them. The sample records fewer than 3,000 clones, about two thirds being singletons. Study outcomes and limitations: Compared with non-smokers, active smokers at surgery showed more clonal expansions.

Patients were adults with ileal or ileocolonic Crohn's disease needing resection. This TCR derives from an adult with Crohn's disease. The sample consisted of ileal tissue. V and J are TRBV7-9 and TRBJ1-1; D is undetermined. CDR3 coding DNA: TGTGCCAGCAGCTTTGCTGTGGGAGGCACTGAAGCTTTCTTT. It is translated as CASSFAVGGTEAFF. The full variable domain, with the rest looked up from reference TRBV7-9 and TRBJ1-1, is DTGVSQNPRHKITKRGQNVTFRCDPISEHNRLYWYRQTLGQGPEFLTYFQNEAQLEKSRLLSDRFSAERPKGSFSTLEIQRTEQGDSAMYLCASSFAVGGTEAFFGQGTRLTVV.